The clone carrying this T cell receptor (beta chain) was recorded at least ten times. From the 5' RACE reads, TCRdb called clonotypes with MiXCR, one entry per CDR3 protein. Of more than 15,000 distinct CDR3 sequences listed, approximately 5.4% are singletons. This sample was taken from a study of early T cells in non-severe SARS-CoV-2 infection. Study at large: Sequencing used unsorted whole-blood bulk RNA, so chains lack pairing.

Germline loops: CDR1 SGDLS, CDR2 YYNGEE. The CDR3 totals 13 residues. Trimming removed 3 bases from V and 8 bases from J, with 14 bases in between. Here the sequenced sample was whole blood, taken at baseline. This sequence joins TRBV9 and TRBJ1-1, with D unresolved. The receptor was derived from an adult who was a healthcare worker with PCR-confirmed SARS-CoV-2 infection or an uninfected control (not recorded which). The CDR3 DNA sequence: TGTGCCAGCAGCGACCGTTTTAAAGGAGAAGCTTTCTTT. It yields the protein CASSDRFKGEAFF.